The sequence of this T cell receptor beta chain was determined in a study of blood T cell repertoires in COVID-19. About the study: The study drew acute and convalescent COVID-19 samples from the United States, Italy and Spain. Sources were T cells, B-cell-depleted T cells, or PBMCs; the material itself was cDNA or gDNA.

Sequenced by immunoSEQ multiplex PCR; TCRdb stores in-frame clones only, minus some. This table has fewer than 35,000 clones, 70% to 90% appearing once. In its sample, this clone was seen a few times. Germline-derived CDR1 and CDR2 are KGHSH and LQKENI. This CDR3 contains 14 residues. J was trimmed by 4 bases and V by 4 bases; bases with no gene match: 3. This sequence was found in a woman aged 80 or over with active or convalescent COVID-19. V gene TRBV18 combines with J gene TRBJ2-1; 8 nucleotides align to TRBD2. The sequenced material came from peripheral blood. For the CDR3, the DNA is TGTGCCAGCTCACAACCGGGGGGGTACAATGAGCAGTTCTTC. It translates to CASSQPGGYNEQFF.